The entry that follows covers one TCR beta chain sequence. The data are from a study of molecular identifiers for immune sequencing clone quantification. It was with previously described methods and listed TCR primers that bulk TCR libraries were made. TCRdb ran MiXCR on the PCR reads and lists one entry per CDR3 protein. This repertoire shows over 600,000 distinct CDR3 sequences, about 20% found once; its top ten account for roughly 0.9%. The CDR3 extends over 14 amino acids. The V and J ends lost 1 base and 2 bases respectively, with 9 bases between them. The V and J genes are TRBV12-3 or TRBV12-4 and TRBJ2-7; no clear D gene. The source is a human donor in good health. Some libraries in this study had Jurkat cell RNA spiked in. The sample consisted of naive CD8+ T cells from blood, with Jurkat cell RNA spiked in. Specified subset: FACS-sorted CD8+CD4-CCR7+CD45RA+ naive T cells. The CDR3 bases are TGTGCCAGCAGTTTAGGTTACGAGACCTACGAGCAGTACTTC. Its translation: CASSLGYETYEQYF.